A selection of T cell receptor beta chains follows, all from one sample in a study of beta chain features in type 1 diabetes. Produced via immunoSEQ multiplex PCR; TCRdb's table is partial and in-frame only. The table lists 310,000 or so clones, 9.3% of them singletons. Sequencing was carried out using central memory CD4+ T cells from blood. The receptors originated from a man aged 25 to 45 with type 1 diabetes. CDR3s include the opening cysteine and the closing phenylalanine or tryptophan. The D gene is left open where the match is weak. Size tells how often a clone was seen (once, few, many) or the class of an expanded clone, and some rows leave it out.

CDR3 protein,CDR3 DNA,D gene,J gene,V gene,clone size
CASSLAGELFF,TGTGCCAGCAGCCTGGCCGGGGAGCTGTTTTTT,NA,TRBJ2-2,TRBV7-9,many
CASSFRDTGELFF,TGTGCCAGCAGTTTTCGGGACACCGGGGAGCTGTTTTTT,NA,TRBJ2-2,TRBV27,few
CASSYAGYTEAFF,TGTGCCAGCAGTTACGCGGGGTACACTGAAGCTTTCTTT,NA,TRBJ1-1,TRBV6-6,few
CASSQDPGQDPFQQYF,TGTGCCAGCAGCCAAGATCCCGGGCAGGACCCTTTTCAGCAGTACTTC,NA,TRBJ2-7,TRBV14,few
CATSRDSQAPGETQYF,TGTGCCACCAGCAGAGATTCGCAGGCGCCAGGGGAGACCCAGTACTTC,NA,TRBJ2-5,TRBV15,NA
CAISEGTGLAQYF,TGTGCCATCAGTGAAGGGACAGGGCTGGCCCAGTACTTC,TRBD1,TRBJ2-5,TRBV10-3,few
CASSIDSVLTGSYEQYF,TGTGCCAGTAGTATAGACTCTGTTCTAACGGGCTCCTACGAGCAGTACTTC,NA,TRBJ2-7,TRBV19,NA
CATRKQQGVGNQPQHF,TGTGCCACACGAAAACAACAGGGGGTAGGGAATCAGCCCCAGCATTTT,TRBD1,TRBJ1-5,TRBV10-3,few
CASSGQGFQETQYF,TGTGCCAGCAGTGGACAGGGGTTCCAAGAGACCCAGTACTTC,TRBD1,TRBJ2-5,TRBV2,many
CAISDRQAENTEAFF,TGTGCCATCAGTGACCGGCAGGCGGAGAACACTGAAGCTTTCTTT,NA,TRBJ1-1,TRBV10-3,few
CASSLAVPYNEQFF,TGTGCCAGCAGCCTAGCGGTACCCTACAATGAGCAGTTCTTC,TRBD2,TRBJ2-1,TRBV10-3,few
CSVGDRGGSYNEQFF,TGCAGCGTGGGAGACAGGGGGGGTTCCTACAATGAGCAGTTCTTC,TRBD1,TRBJ2-1,TRBV29-1,few
CSATENYGYTF,TGCAGTGCTACTGAAAACTATGGCTACACCTTC,NA,TRBJ1-2,TRBV20-1,once
CASSYSNQPQHF,TGTGCCAGCAGCTACAGCAATCAGCCCCAGCATTTT,NA,TRBJ1-5,TRBV7-9,NA
CASSLVGGSTDTQYF,TGTGCCAGCAGCTTGGTCGGTGGGAGCACAGATACGCAGTATTTT,NA,TRBJ2-3,TRBV5-6,NA
CASKTGGNKGLNTEAFF,TGTGCCAGCAAGACAGGTGGAAATAAAGGCTTGAACACTGAAGCTTTCTTT,NA,TRBJ1-1,TRBV9,NA
CSTPWDRGNEQYF,TGCAGCACACCTTGGGACAGGGGGAACGAGCAGTACTTC,TRBD1,TRBJ2-7,TRBV29-1,NA
CASSVLVSDTQYF,TGTGCCAGCAGCGTCTTGGTTTCAGATACGCAGTATTTT,NA,TRBJ2-3,TRBV9,few
CASSGDREREKLFF,TGTGCCAGCAGCGGGGACAGGGAGCGCGAAAAACTGTTTTTT,TRBD1,TRBJ1-4,TRBV9,few
CASIHSGANYEQYF,TGTGCCAGCATCCATAGCGGGGCCAACTACGAGCAGTACTTC,TRBD2,TRBJ2-7,TRBV28,NA
CAWSVQGGGEKLFF,TGTGCCTGGAGTGTACAGGGGGGAGGAGAAAAACTGTTTTTT,TRBD1,TRBJ1-4,TRBV30,NA